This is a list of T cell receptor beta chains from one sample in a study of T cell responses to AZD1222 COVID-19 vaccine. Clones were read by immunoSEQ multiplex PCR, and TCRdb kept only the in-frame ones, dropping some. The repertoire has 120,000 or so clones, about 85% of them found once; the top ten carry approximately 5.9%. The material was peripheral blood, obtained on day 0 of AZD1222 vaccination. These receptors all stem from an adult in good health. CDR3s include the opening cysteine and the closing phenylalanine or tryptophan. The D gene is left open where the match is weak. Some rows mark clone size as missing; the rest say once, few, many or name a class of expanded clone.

CDR3 protein: CASSQDMGQGYNEQFF
CDR3 DNA: TGTGCCAGCAGCCAAGATATGGGGCAGGGCTACAATGAGCAGTTCTTC
D gene: -
clone size: many
V gene: TRBV4-2
J gene: TRBJ2-1

CDR3 protein: CASSRDRMSYEQYF
CDR3 DNA: TGTGCCAGCAGCCGAGACAGGATGAGCTACGAGCAGTACTTC
D gene: -
clone size: -
V gene: TRBV7-8
J gene: TRBJ2-7

CDR3 protein: CASSRPRGEQYF
CDR3 DNA: TGTGCCAGCAGTCGTCCTAGGGGCGAGCAGTACTTC
D gene: -
clone size: -
V gene: TRBV6-5
J gene: TRBJ2-7

CDR3 protein: CAWSLAGITGELFF
CDR3 DNA: TGTGCCTGGAGTTTAGCGGGGATTACCGGGGAGCTGTTTTTT
D gene: TRBD2
clone size: -
V gene: TRBV30
J gene: TRBJ2-2

CDR3 protein: CASSRGAGSNQPQHF
CDR3 DNA: TGTGCCAGCAGCCGAGGGGCGGGAAGCAATCAGCCCCAGCATTTT
D gene: -
clone size: once
V gene: TRBV5-4
J gene: TRBJ1-5

CDR3 protein: CASSQRQGQNSPLHF
CDR3 DNA: TGTGCCAGCAGCCAAAGGCAGGGACAGAATTCACCCCTCCACTTT
D gene: TRBD1
clone size: -
V gene: TRBV4-2
J gene: TRBJ1-6

CDR3 protein: CASSFRDRDEKLFF
CDR3 DNA: TGTGCCAGCAGCTTCAGGGACAGGGATGAAAAACTGTTTTTT
D gene: TRBD1
clone size: -
V gene: TRBV7-9
J gene: TRBJ1-4

CDR3 protein: CAGITGQPQHF
CDR3 DNA: TGCGCCGGAATAACGGGGCAGCCCCAGCATTTT
D gene: -
clone size: -
V gene: TRBV10-1
J gene: TRBJ1-5

CDR3 protein: CASRSTGANVLTF
CDR3 DNA: TGTGCCAGCAGGTCCACTGGGGCCAACGTCCTGACTTTC
D gene: -
clone size: few
V gene: TRBV7-9
J gene: TRBJ2-6

CDR3 protein: CASSGSRDSPSNTGELFF
CDR3 DNA: TGTGCCAGCAGTGGTTCCCGGGACAGTCCTTCGAACACCGGGGAGCTGTTTTTT
D gene: TRBD1
clone size: -
V gene: TRBV2
J gene: TRBJ2-2

CDR3 protein: CASSVRDRETPSYNEQFF
CDR3 DNA: TGTGCCAGCAGCGTCCGGGACAGGGAGACCCCCTCCTACAATGAGCAGTTCTTC
D gene: TRBD1
clone size: -
V gene: TRBV7-8
J gene: TRBJ2-1

CDR3 protein: CASSQPGYRVGTEAFF
CDR3 DNA: TGCGCCAGCAGCCAACCGGGATACAGGGTCGGGACTGAAGCTTTCTTT
D gene: -
clone size: few
V gene: TRBV4-1
J gene: TRBJ1-1

CDR3 protein: CASSEATGGSDTQYF
CDR3 DNA: TGTGCCAGCAGTGAAGCGACAGGGGGGTCAGATACGCAGTATTTT
D gene: TRBD1
clone size: -
V gene: TRBV6-1
J gene: TRBJ2-3

CDR3 protein: CASSFGYRSNEQFF
CDR3 DNA: TGCGCCAGCAGCTTTGGTTACAGGAGCAATGAGCAGTTCTTC
D gene: -
clone size: -
V gene: TRBV5-1
J gene: TRBJ2-1

CDR3 protein: CASSLTGNTIYF
CDR3 DNA: TGTGCCAGCAGCCTCACTGGAAACACCATATATTTT
D gene: -
clone size: -
V gene: TRBV28
J gene: TRBJ1-3

CDR3 protein: CASSWDRGAYEQYF
CDR3 DNA: TGTGCCAGCAGCTGGGACAGGGGGGCATACGAGCAGTACTTC
D gene: TRBD1
clone size: -
V gene: TRBV5-6
J gene: TRBJ2-7

CDR3 protein: CAISGQTYEQYF
CDR3 DNA: TGTGCCATCAGCGGACAGACCTACGAGCAGTACTTC
D gene: -
clone size: -
V gene: TRBV10-3
J gene: TRBJ2-7

CDR3 protein: CARSFRGDDRYGYTF
CDR3 DNA: TGTGCCAGAAGCTTTAGAGGGGACGATCGCTATGGCTACACCTTC
D gene: -
clone size: -
V gene: TRBV5-3
J gene: TRBJ1-2

CDR3 protein: CASSSSPRGLYGSYTF
CDR3 DNA: TGTGCCAGCTCCTCTTCCCCCCGGGGCCTTTATGGGAGCTACACCTTC
D gene: -
clone size: -
V gene: TRBV3-1/TRBV3-2
J gene: TRBJ1-2

CDR3 protein: CASTPHGLTDTQYF
CDR3 DNA: TGTGCCAGCACCCCCCATGGTCTCACAGATACGCAGTATTTT
D gene: -
clone size: -
V gene: TRBV28
J gene: TRBJ2-3

CDR3 protein: CASSSGHPSSYNSPLHF
CDR3 DNA: TGTGCCAGCAGTTCCGGACACCCGAGCTCCTATAATTCACCCCTCCACTTT
D gene: -
clone size: -
V gene: TRBV28
J gene: TRBJ1-6

CDR3 protein: CASSFARGGGAEDIQYF
CDR3 DNA: TGTGCCAGCAGCTTCGCGCGGGGCGGGGGGGCCGAGGACATTCAGTACTTC
D gene: TRBD2
clone size: -
V gene: TRBV7-9
J gene: TRBJ2-4

CDR3 protein: CASSLDHSYEQYF
CDR3 DNA: TGCGCCAGCAGCTTGGATCACAGCTACGAGCAGTACTTC
D gene: -
clone size: -
V gene: TRBV5-1
J gene: TRBJ2-7

CDR3 protein: CAWSDRHLGDNEQFF
CDR3 DNA: TGTGCCTGGAGTGATCGGCACCTTGGAGACAATGAGCAGTTCTTC
D gene: -
clone size: -
V gene: TRBV30
J gene: TRBJ2-1

CDR3 protein: CASSVRGGETQYF
CDR3 DNA: TGTGCCAGCAGCGTACGGGGTGGCGAGACCCAGTACTTC
D gene: -
clone size: -
V gene: TRBV9
J gene: TRBJ2-5

CDR3 protein: CASSPGDDLYEQFF
CDR3 DNA: TGTGCCAGCAGCCCAGGGGACGACCTCTATGAGCAGTTCTTC
D gene: -
clone size: -
V gene: TRBV5-6
J gene: TRBJ2-1

CDR3 protein: CASSPPGVWETQYF
CDR3 DNA: TGTGCCAGCAGTCCCCCGGGAGTTTGGGAGACCCAGTACTTC
D gene: -
clone size: -
V gene: TRBV27
J gene: TRBJ2-5